This passage covers 4 T cell receptor beta chains from one sample sequenced in a study of blood T cell repertoires in COVID-19. Data came from immunoSEQ multiplex PCR; TCRdb stores just in-frame clones and leaves some out. The sample consists of around 63,000 clones, 75% to 90% of them appearing once. Sequencing was performed on peripheral blood. The source of these receptors is a woman aged 80 or over with acute or convalescent COVID-19.

The chain recombines TRBV10-3 with TRBJ2-7, with D possibly TRBD1 on 6 matching bases. The CDR3 runs 13 residues. Germline loops: CDR1 ENHRY, CDR2 SYGVKD. V dropped 5 bases and J dropped 6 bases, with 14 bases sitting between them. The CDR3 reads CAISTAGVGEQYF. The CDR3 DNA is TGTGCCATCAGTACTGCAGGGGTTGGCGAGCAGTACTTC.

The CDR3 region is CASILRPGGRDTQYF. In DNA, the CDR3 is TGTGCCAGCATACTCCGACCGGGGGGGCGAGATACGCAGTATTTT. The chain joins TRBV2 to TRBJ2-3; 8 bases are a match to TRBD2. The germline V gene has CDR1 SNHLY and CDR2 FYNNEI. The V and J ends lost 7 bases and 5 bases, in that order; junction bases with no gene match: 11. The length of the CDR3 is 15 residues.

The V call is TRBV3-1 (or the pseudogene TRBV3-2), the J call TRBJ2-1, with TRBD2 matching over 7 bases. The germline V gene has CDR1 LGHDT and CDR2 YNNKEL (reference sequence). V gave up 1 base and J gave up 6 bases; unmatched junction bases: 6. This CDR3 comprises 15 residues. CDR3 DNA: TGTGCCAGCAGCCAAGGGGGAGGGTTCGCCAATGAGCAGTTCTTC. Translating it yields CASSQGGGFANEQFF.

This rearrangement joins TRBV29-1 to TRBJ1-4; 8 bases are a match to TRBD1. The CDR3 consists of 15 residues. V was clipped by 3 bases and J by 4 bases; unmatched bases: 7. The V gene's germline CDR1 is SQVTM and CDR2 ANQGSEA. Here the CDR3 reads CSVDRRQGNNEKLFF. The CDR3 DNA follows: TGCAGCGTTGATCGGCGACAGGGGAATAATGAAAAACTGTTTTTT.